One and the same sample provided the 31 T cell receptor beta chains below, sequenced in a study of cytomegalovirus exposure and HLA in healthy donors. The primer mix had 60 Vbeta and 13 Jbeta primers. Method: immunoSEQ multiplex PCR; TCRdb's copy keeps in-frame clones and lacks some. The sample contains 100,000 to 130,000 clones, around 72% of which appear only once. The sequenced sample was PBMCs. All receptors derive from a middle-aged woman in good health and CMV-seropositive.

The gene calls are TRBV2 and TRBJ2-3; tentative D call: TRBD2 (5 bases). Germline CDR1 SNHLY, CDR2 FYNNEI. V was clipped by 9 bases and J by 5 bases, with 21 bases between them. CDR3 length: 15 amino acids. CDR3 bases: TGTGCCAGTGACGGGATAGCGCAAAAAGGAGATACGCAGTATTTT. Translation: CASDGIAQKGDTQYF.

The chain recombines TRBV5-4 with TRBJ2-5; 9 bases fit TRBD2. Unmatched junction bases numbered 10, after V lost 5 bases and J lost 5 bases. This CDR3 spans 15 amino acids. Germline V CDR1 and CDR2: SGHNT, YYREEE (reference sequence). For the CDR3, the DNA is TGTGCCAGCAGAAGAAGAGCGGGGGGTGAGGAGACCCAGTACTTC. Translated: CASRRRAGGEETQYF.

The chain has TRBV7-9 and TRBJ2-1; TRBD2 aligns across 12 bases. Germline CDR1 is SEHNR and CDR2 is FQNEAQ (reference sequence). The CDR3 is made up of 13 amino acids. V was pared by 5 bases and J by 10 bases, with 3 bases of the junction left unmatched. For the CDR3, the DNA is TGTGCCAGCAGCCCTAGCGGGGGGGAAGAGCAGTTCTTC. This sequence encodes CASSPSGGEEQFF. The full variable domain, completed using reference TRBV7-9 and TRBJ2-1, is DTGVSQNPRHKITKRGQNVTFRCDPISEHNRLYWYRQTLGQGPEFLTYFQNEAQLEKSRLLSDRFSAERPKGSFSTLEIQRTEQGDSAMYLCASSPSGGEEQFFGPGTRLTVL.

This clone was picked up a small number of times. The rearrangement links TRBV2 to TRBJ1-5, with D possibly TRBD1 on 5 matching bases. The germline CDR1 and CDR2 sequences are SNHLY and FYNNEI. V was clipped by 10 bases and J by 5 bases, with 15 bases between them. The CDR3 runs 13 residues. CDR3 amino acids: CAISGEGYQPQHF. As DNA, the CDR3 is TGTGCCATCAGCGGGGAGGGGTATCAGCCCCAGCATTTT.

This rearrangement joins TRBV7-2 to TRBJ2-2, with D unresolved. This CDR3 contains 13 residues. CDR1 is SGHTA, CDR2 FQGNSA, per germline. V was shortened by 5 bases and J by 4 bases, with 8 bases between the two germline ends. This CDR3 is CASSPRATGELFF. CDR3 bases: TGTGCCAGCAGCCCTCGAGCCACCGGGGAGCTGTTTTTT. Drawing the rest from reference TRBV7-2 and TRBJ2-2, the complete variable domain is GAGVSQSPSNKVTEKGKDVELRCDPISGHTALYWYRQSLGQGLEFLIYFQGNSAPDKSGLPSDRFSAERTGGSVSTLTIQRTQQEDSAVYLCASSPRATGELFFGEGSRLTVL.

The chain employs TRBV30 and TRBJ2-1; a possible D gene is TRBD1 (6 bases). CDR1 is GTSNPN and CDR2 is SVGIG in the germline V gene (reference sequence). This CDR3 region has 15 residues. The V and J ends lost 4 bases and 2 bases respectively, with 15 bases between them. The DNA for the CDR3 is TGTGCCTGGACTATACAGGGAGTCCCCTACAATGAGCAGTTCTTC. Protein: CAWTIQGVPYNEQFF. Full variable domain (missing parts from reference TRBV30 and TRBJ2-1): SQTIHQWPATLVQPVGSPLSLECTVEGTSNPNLYWYRQAAGRGLQLLFYSVGIGQISSEVPQNLSASRPQDRQFILSSKKLLLSDSGFYLCAWTIQGVPYNEQFFGPGTRLTVL.

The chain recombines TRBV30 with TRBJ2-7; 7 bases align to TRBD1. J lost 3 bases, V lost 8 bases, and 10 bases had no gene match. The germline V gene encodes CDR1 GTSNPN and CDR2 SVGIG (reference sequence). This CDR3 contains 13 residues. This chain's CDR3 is CAAGRDSLYEQYF. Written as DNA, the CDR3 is TGTGCCGCCGGTAGGGACAGCCTCTACGAGCAGTACTTC.

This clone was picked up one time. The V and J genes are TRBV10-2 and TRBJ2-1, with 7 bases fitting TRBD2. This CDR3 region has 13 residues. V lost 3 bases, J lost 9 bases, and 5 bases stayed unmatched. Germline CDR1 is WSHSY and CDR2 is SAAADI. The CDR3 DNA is TGCGCCAGCAGTGAAGCGGGGCAGGGTGAGCAGTTCTTC. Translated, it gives CASSEAGQGEQFF.

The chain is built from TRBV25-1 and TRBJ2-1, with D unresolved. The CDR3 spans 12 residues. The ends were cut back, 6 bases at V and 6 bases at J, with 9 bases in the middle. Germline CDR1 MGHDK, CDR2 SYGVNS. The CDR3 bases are TGTGCCAGCAGCCTATTCCTCAATGAGCAGTTCTTC. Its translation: CASSLFLNEQFF. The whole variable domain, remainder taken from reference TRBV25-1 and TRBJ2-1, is EADIYQTPRYLVIGTGKKITLECSQTMGHDKMYWYQQDPGMELHLIHYSYGVNSTEKGDLSSESTVSRIRTEHFPLTLESARPSHTSQYLCASSLFLNEQFFGPGTRLTVL.

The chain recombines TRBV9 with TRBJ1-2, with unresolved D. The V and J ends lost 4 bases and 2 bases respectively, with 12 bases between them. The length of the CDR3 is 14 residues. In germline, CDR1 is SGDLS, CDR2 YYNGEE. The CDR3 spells CASSRSDGNYGYTF. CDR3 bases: TGTGCCAGCAGCCGGAGCGACGGAAACTATGGCTACACCTTC.

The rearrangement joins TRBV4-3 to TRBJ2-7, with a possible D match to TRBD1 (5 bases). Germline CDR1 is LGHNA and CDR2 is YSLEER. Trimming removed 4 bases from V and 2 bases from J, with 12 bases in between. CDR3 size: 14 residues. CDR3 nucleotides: TGCGCCAGCAGCCCCCGGCAGGGCCCCTACGAGCAGTACTTC. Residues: CASSPRQGPYEQYF.

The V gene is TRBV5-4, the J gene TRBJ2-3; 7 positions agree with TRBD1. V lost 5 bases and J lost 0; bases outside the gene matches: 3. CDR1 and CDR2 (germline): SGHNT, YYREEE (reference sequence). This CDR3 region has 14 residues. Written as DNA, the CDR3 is TGTGCCAGCAGTCGGGACAGCAGCACAGATACGCAGTATTTT. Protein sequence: CASSRDSSTDTQYF.

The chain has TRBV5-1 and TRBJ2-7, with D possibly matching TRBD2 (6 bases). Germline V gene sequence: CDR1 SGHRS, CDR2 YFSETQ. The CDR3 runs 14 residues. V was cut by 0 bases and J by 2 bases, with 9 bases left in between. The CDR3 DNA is TGCGCCAGCAGCTTGGGAACGGGAGCCTACGAGCAGTACTTC. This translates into CASSLGTGAYEQYF. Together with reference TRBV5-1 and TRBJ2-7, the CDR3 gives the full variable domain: KAGVTQTPRYLIKTRGQQVTLSCSPISGHRSVSWYQQTPGQGLQFLFEYFSETQRNKGNFPGRFSGRQFSNSRSEMNVSTLELGDSALYLCASSLGTGAYEQYFGPGTRLTVT.

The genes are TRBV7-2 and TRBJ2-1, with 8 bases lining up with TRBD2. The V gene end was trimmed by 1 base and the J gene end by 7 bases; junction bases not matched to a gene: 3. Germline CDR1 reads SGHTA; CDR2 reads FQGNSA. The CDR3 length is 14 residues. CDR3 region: CASSLGTSPNEQFF. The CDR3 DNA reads TGTGCCAGCAGCTTAGGGACTAGCCCTAATGAGCAGTTCTTC. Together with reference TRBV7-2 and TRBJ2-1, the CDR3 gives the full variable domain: GAGVSQSPSNKVTEKGKDVELRCDPISGHTALYWYRQSLGQGLEFLIYFQGNSAPDKSGLPSDRFSAERTGGSVSTLTIQRTQQEDSAVYLCASSLGTSPNEQFFGPGTRLTVL.

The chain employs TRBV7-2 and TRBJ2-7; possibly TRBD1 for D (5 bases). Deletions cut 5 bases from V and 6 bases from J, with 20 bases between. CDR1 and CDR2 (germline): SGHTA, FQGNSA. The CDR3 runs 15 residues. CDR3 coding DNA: TGTGCCAGCAGCAAAGGGGTTGAGTGGTTCCCCGAGCAGTACTTC. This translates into CASSKGVEWFPEQYF.

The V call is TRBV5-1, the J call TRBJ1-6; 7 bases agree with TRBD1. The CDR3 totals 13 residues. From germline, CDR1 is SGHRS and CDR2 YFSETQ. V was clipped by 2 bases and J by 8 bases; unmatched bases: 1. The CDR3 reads CASSFTGDSPLHF. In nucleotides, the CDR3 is TGCGCCAGCAGCTTTACAGGGGATTCACCCCTCCACTTT. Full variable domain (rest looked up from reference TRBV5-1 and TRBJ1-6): KAGVTQTPRYLIKTRGQQVTLSCSPISGHRSVSWYQQTPGQGLQFLFEYFSETQRNKGNFPGRFSGRQFSNSRSEMNVSTLELGDSALYLCASSFTGDSPLHFGNGTRLTVT.

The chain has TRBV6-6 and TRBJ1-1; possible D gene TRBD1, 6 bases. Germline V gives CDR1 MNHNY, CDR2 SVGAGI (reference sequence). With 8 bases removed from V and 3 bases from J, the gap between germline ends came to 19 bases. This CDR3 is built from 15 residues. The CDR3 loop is CASRDHGGRDTEAFF. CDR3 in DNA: TGTGCCAGCCGCGATCACGGGGGGCGGGACACTGAAGCTTTCTTT.

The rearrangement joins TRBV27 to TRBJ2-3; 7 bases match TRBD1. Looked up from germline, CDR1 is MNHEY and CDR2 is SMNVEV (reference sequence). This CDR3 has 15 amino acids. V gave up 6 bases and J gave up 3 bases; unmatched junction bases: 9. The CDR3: CASRMDRSRTDTQYF. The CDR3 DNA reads TGTGCCAGCAGGATGGACAGGAGTCGAACAGATACGCAGTATTTT.

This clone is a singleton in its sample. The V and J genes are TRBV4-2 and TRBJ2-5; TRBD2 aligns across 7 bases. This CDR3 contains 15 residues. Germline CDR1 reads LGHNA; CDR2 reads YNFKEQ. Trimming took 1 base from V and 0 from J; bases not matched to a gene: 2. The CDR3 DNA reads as TGTGCCAGCAGCCAAGGGGAGGGGTACCAAGAGACCCAGTACTTC. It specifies CASSQGEGYQETQYF.

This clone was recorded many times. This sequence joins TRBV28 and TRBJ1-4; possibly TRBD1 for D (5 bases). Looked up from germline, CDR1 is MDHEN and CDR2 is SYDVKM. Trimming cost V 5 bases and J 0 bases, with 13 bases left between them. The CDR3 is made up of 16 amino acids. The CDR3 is CASSPGTGATNEKLFF. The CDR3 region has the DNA TGTGCCAGCAGTCCGGGGACGGGAGCAACTAATGAAAAACTGTTTTTT.

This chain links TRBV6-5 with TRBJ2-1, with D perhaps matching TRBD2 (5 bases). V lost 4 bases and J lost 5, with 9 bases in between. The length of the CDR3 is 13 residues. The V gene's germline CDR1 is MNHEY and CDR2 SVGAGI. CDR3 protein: CASSSRGNNEQFF. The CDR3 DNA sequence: TGTGCCAGCAGTTCCCGGGGAAACAATGAGCAGTTCTTC.

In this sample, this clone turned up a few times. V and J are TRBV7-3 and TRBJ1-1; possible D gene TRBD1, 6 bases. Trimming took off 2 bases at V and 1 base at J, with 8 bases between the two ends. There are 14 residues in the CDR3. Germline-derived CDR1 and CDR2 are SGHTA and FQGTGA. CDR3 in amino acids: CASSLGGANTEAFF. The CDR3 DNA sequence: TGTGCCAGCAGCTTAGGGGGGGCGAACACTGAAGCTTTCTTT.

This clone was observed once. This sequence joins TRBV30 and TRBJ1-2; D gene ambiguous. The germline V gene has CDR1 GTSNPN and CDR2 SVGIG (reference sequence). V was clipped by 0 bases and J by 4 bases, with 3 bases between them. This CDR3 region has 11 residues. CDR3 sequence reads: CAWSVLYGYTF. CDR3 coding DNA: TGTGCCTGGAGTGTACTCTATGGCTACACCTTC.

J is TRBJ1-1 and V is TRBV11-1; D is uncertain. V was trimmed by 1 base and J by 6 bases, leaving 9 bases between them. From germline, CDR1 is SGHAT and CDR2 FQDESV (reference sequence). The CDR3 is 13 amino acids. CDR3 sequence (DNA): TGTGCCAGCAGCTTAGAGAGGGCGGCTGAAGCTTTCTTT. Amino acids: CASSLERAAEAFF.

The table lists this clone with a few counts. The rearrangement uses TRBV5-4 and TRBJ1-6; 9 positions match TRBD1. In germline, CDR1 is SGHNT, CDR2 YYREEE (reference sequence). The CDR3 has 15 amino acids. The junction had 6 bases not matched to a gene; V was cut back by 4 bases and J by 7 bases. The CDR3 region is CASSAGQGGNSPLHF. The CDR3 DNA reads TGTGCCAGCAGCGCGGGACAGGGCGGAAATTCACCCCTCCACTTT.

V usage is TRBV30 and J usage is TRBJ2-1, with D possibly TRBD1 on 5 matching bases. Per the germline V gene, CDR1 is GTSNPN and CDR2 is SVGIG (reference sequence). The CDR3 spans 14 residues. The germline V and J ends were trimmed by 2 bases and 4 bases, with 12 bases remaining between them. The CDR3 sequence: CAWSPDDRYNEQFF. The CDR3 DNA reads TGTGCCTGGAGTCCCGACGACAGATACAATGAGCAGTTCTTC.

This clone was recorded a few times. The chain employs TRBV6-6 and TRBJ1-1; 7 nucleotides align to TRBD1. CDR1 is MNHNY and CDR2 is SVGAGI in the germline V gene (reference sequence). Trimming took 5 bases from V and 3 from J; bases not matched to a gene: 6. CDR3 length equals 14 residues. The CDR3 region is CASSGTDGDTEAFF. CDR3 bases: TGTGCCAGCAGTGGGACAGACGGGGACACTGAAGCTTTCTTT.

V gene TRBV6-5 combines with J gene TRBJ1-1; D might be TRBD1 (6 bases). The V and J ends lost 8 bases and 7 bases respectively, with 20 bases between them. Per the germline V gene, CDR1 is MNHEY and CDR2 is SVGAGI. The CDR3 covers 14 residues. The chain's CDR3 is CASSYQRTAIEAFF. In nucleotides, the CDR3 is TGTGCCAGCTCCTACCAGAGGACAGCGATTGAAGCTTTCTTT.

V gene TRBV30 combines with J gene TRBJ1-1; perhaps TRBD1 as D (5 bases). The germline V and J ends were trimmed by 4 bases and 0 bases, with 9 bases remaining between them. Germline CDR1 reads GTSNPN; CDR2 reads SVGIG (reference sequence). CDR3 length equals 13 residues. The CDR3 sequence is CAWMKGMNTEAFF. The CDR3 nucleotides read TGTGCCTGGATGAAGGGGATGAACACTGAAGCTTTCTTT.

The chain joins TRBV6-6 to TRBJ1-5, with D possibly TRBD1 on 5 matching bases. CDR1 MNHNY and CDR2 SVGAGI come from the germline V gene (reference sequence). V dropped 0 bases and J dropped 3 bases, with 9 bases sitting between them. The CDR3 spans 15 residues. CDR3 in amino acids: CASSYSAGNNQPQHF. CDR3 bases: TGTGCCAGCAGTTACTCGGCAGGGAACAATCAGCCCCAGCATTTT.

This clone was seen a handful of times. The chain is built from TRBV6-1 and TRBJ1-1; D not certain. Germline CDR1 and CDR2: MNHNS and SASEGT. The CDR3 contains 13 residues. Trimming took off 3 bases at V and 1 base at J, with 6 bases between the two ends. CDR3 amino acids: CASSELRNTEAFF. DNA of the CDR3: TGTGCCAGCAGTGAGCTTAGGAACACTGAAGCTTTCTTT.